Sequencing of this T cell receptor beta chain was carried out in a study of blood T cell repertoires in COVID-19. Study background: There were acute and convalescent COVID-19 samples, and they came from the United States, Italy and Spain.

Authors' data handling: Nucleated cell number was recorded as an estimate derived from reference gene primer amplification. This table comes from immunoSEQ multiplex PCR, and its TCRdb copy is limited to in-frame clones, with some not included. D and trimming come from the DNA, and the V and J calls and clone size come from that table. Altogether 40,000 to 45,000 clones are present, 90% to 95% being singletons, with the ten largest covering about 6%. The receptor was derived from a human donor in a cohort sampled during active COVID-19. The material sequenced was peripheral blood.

The CDR3, as DNA: TGTGCCAGCTCACCAAGAGCGGGAGATGGCGGGGAGCTGTTTTTT. It translates to CASSPRAGDGGELFF. The chain is built from TRBV18 and TRBJ2-2, with 8 bases matching TRBD2. The CDR3 is made up of 15 amino acids. CDR1 KGHSH and CDR2 LQKENI come from the germline V gene. J gave up 7 bases and V 2 bases, and 6 bases lay outside the gene matches.